The clone carrying this T cell receptor beta chain ranks as medium-sized (0.01 to 0.1%). Its antigen is undetermined. The entry originates in a study of T cells after posttransplantation cyclophosphamide. General study findings and limits: Blood and skin or GI T cell repertoires showed limited TRB overlap. Recipient CMV seropositivity and CMV reactivation strongly tracked TRB clonality. Later blood repertoires were often dominated by clones from the donor CD8+ memory compartment.

TCRdb's copy holds only in-frame clones and misses some; the assay was immunoSEQ multiplex PCR. The sample records about 19,000 clones, over 65% being singletons. Germline values: CDR1 SGHRS, CDR2 YFSETQ. The ends were cut back, 4 bases at V and 5 bases at J, with 13 bases in the middle. The CDR3 sequence is 15 residues long. Busulfan-fludarabine conditioning, marrow transplant, and cyclophosphamide on days +3 and +4 were administered. This material consisted of PBMCs, taken after an allogeneic stem cell transplant with post-transplant cyclophosphamide. This clonotype was sampled from a male patient aged 25-45 years who received an allogeneic stem cell transplant from a related donor, was CMV-positive, and had acute GVHD only. Part of the T cell pool may stem from the graft donor. The J gene is TRBJ1-6, the V gene TRBV5-1; D gene unclear. This CDR3 reads CASSADGVNNSPLHF. CDR3 sequence (DNA): TGCGCCAGCAGCGCCGACGGGGTAAATAATTCACCCCTCCACTTT.